The 3 T cell receptor beta chains listed next were all sequenced from one sample in a study of blood T cells in healthy people across ages (dated by TCRdb to the mid-2010s). To prepare the library, 5' RACE was applied. The listed sequencing device is Illumina HiSeq 2500. A second PCR of about 6 to 11 cycles was performed with a sample-barcoded 5' primer and a J-beta primer mix. Using fastp trimming at Q25 and MiXCR clonotype assembly, TCRdb reanalyzed the public sequencing data and kept in-frame beta chains. Each record represents a unique CDR3 protein, reported with the most common genes and DNA among its rows. The sample table contains roughly 1.5 million distinct CDR3 sequences; only one count was recorded for under 55% of them. Just over 4% of the sample is taken by the ten largest. The sequencing input was blood. These receptors were taken from a woman aged 18-29 years in good health.

This clonotype showed up just a few times. The CDR3 DNA follows: TGCGCCAGCAGCAACCGGGCTAGTGGAGGTACGCAGTATTTT. Its protein product is CASSNRASGGTQYF. The rearrangement joins TRBV4-3 to TRBJ2-3; D is perhaps TRBD2 (5 bases). Germline V gene lookup returns CDR1 LGHNA and CDR2 YSLEER. V was trimmed by 5 bases and J by 8 bases, leaving 17 bases between them. This CDR3 region has 14 residues.

The chain carries TRBV7-9 and TRBJ2-7; D not resolved. With 5 bases removed from V and 1 base from J, the gap between germline ends came to 12 bases. Germline CDR1 is SEHNR and CDR2 is FQNEAQ (reference sequence). The CDR3 length is 14 residues. The CDR3, as DNA: TGTGCCAGCAGCCAGGCGGACCAGTCCTACGAGCAGTACTTC. Encoded protein: CASSQADQSYEQYF.

The chain has TRBV7-2 and TRBJ1-1; D call uncertain. Germline CDR1 SGHTA, CDR2 FQGNSA. V lost 8 bases to trimming and J lost 1 base, with 11 bases between them. The CDR3 has 13 amino acids. Written as DNA, the CDR3 is TGTGCCAGCTTTCGGGCTACGAACACTGAAGCTTTCTTT. Its protein product is CASFRATNTEAFF. Full variable domain (missing parts from reference TRBV7-2 and TRBJ1-1): GAGVSQSPSNKVTEKGKDVELRCDPISGHTALYWYRQSLGQGLEFLIYFQGNSAPDKSGLPSDRFSAERTGGSVSTLTIQRTQQEDSAVYLCASFRATNTEAFFGQGTRLTVV.